The 10 T cell receptor beta chains below were found in one sample sequenced in a study of regulatory T cells in long-lasting Graves disease. Time point of the sample: newly diagnosed GD, antithyroid drugs for less than 3 months. Extracted RNA from PBMCs served as the source of the TCR library. TCR beta libraries were built with iRepertoire HTBI primers and Arm-PCR of CDR3 regions. TCRdb reprocessed the multiplex PCR reads via MiXCR and lists one record per CDR3 protein. Found here are about 520,000 distinct CDR3 sequences, approximately 12% of them singletons; the top ten hold over 7%. The data were also submitted as part of a second study, on T cells in Graves' hyperthyroidism and ophthalmopathy.

Sequencing used peripheral blood mononuclear cells (PBMCs), obtained at new diagnosis, from a patient treated with antithyroid drugs. The receptor source for this set is a woman aged 30 to 39 with Graves disease.

A note on this clonotype: Given a much more abundant clone one base away, this may be a read error. The chain couples TRBV18 to TRBJ2-3, with D possibly TRBD1 on 5 matching bases. The germline V gene has CDR1 KGHSH and CDR2 LQKENI. Trimming removed 0 bases at V and 1 base at J, with 11 bases between. The CDR3 consists of 16 residues. In DNA form, the CDR3 reads TGTGCCAGCTCACCACCCTCGACAGCTGGCACAGATACGCAGTATTTT. Translation: CASSPPSTAGTDTQYF.

This clonotype has a handful of counts. A read error may produce the germline difference seen at one junction end. V and J are TRBV30 and TRBJ2-1, with TRBD2 matching 7 bases. There are 13 residues in the CDR3. CDR1 and CDR2 from the germline V gene are GTSNPN and SVGIG (reference sequence). The CDR3 spells CAGRVDSYNEQFF. DNA for the CDR3: TGTGCCGGGAGGGTTGACAGCTACAATGAGCAGTTCTTC.

This clonotype has a count of ten or more. The rearrangement uses TRBV28 and TRBJ2-3, with D unresolved. The CDR3 contains 13 residues. Germline assignment: CDR1 MDHEN and CDR2 SYDVKM. The V and J ends lost 3 bases and 10 bases respectively, with 14 bases between them. CDR3 DNA sequence: TGTGCCAGCAGTTTCCCGGACCTACGCCCGCAGTATTTT. Encoded protein: CASSFPDLRPQYF.

This clonotype came up many times. The V and J genes are TRBV12-3 or TRBV12-4 and TRBJ2-3; either TRBD1 or TRBD2 may supply D (5 bases each). The CDR3 totals 19 residues. V was shortened by 3 bases and J by 0 bases, with 22 bases between the two germline ends. CDR3 region: CASSLRGRARTASTDTQYF. The CDR3 DNA reads TGTGCCAGCAGTTTGAGGGGACGTGCTAGGACTGCTAGCACAGATACGCAGTATTTT.

This clonotype has a handful of counts. The chain combines TRBV15 with TRBJ2-7, with D maybe TRBD1 (6 bases). The CDR3 has 13 residues. CDR1 and CDR2 (germline): LNHNV, YYDKDF (reference sequence). V was pared by 5 bases and J by 3 bases, with 11 bases between. CDR3 region: CATSVRDNYEQYF. Here the CDR3 DNA reads TGTGCCACCAGCGTCCGGGACAACTACGAGCAGTACTTC.

This clonotype was counted a few times. The rearrangement uses TRBV29-1 and TRBJ2-1; D may be TRBD2 (6 bases). Germline V gene data show CDR1 as SQVTM and CDR2 as ANQGSEA. V lost 3 bases and J 2 bases, leaving 17 bases between the germline ends. The CDR3 has 16 residues. In DNA form, the CDR3 reads TGCAGCGTTGATTCAAGGGAGGCCGGGGCCTACAATGAGCAGTTCTTC. This codes for CSVDSREAGAYNEQFF.

This clonotype was detected many times. The genes are TRBV9 and TRBJ2-5, with TRBD2 matching over 7 bases. Germline trimming cut 1 base from V and 5 bases from J; bases unmatched to any gene: 8. This CDR3 is 15 amino acids long. Per the germline V gene, CDR1 is SGDLS and CDR2 is YYNGEE. For the CDR3, the DNA is TGTGCCAGCAGCGTAAATGCGGGAGTGGGTGAGACCCAGTACTTC. It encodes CASSVNAGVGETQYF. The full variable domain, its missing parts supplied by reference TRBV9 and TRBJ2-5, is DSGVTQTPKHLITATGQRVTLRCSPRSGDLSVYWYQQSLDQGLQFLIQYYNGEERAKGNILERFSAQQFPDLHSELNLSSLELGDSALYFCASSVNAGVGETQYFGPGTRLLVL.

In its sample, this clonotype was seen many times. The chain uses TRBV20-1 and TRBJ1-1, with D possibly TRBD1 on 5 matching bases. V was trimmed by 1 base and J by 7 bases, leaving 10 bases between them. The CDR3 is 12 amino acids. Germline V gene lookup returns CDR1 DFQATT and CDR2 SNEGSKA (reference sequence). The DNA of the CDR3 is TGCAGTGCTAGAGCCCAGGGTGGTGAAGCTTTCTTT. This sequence encodes CSARAQGGEAFF.

This clonotype was seen repeatedly, ten times or more. The chain recombines TRBV2 with TRBJ2-7; 7 nucleotides match TRBD1. Trimming at V came to 7 bases and at J to 1 base, leaving 1 base not matched to a gene. The CDR3 extends over 12 amino acids. Germline loops: CDR1 SNHLY, CDR2 FYNNEI. The CDR3, as DNA: TGTGCCAGCAAGGGACAGTCCTACGAGCAGTACTTC. It specifies CASKGQSYEQYF.

This clonotype was counted many times. The genes are TRBV6-1 and TRBJ1-1; no reliable D call. Germline V gives CDR1 MNHNS, CDR2 SASEGT. The germline V and J ends were trimmed by 5 bases and 3 bases, with 10 bases remaining between them. CDR3 length equals 13 residues. The CDR3 DNA follows: TGTGCCAGCAGTCCCCATACGCACACTGAAGCTTTCTTT. Translated: CASSPHTHTEAFF.